This T cell receptor beta chain was identified in a study of human T cells and chemical hapten exposure. Time point indicated: pre-sensitization, week 0. Treatment of the sample: therapeutic diphenylcyclopropenone sensitization with weekly scalp DPC. Donors were 18 to 70-year-old alopecia patients suitable for DPC. The library tagged each cDNA molecule with unique molecular identifiers. TCRdb analysed the RACE reads with MiXCR anew, one entry per CDR3 protein. There are 80,000 to 100,000 distinct CDR3 sequences in the sample; about a tenth occur only once, and approximately 3.1% lies in the top ten. CDR1 SQVTM and CDR2 ANQGSEA come from the germline V gene. V lost 6 bases and J 0 bases, leaving 12 bases between the germline ends. The length of the CDR3 is 14 residues.

The rearrangement links TRBV29-1 to TRBJ1-5, with a possible D match to TRBD1 (6 bases). This clonotype originated in a woman in her sixties or seventies with alopecia areata. Some clones in this sample may be carry-over from other donors' samples. Here the sequenced sample was whole blood, taken in connection with sensitization to the hapten diphenylcyclopropenone (DPC). The CDR3 loop reads CSVVGQDSNQPQHF. CDR3 sequence (DNA): TGCAGCGTAGTGGGACAAGATAGCAATCAGCCCCAGCATTTT.